This T cell receptor (beta chain) was sequenced during a study of shared clonotypes between healthy human individuals. CDR3 length: 15 amino acids. Trimming shortened V by 5 bases and J by 1 base, and 11 bases separated the two germline ends. CDR1 is KGHSH and CDR2 is LQKENI in the germline V gene. Assay execution proceeded at the deep level. Assay used: immunoSEQ multiplex PCR; TCRdb lists only in-frame clones, some missing. The table has over a million clones, more than 95% seen once. This rearrangement joins TRBV18 to TRBJ2-2; either TRBD1 or TRBD2 may supply D (5 bases each). This clonotype originated in a man aged 25-40 years in good health. Sequencing was done on a sample of naive CD4+ T cells sorted from blood. Regarding subset: CD45RA+ positively selected. The CDR3: CASSGGTVNTGELFF. The CDR3 nucleotides are TGTGCCAGCTCAGGGGGTACGGTGAACACCGGGGAGCTGTTTTTT.